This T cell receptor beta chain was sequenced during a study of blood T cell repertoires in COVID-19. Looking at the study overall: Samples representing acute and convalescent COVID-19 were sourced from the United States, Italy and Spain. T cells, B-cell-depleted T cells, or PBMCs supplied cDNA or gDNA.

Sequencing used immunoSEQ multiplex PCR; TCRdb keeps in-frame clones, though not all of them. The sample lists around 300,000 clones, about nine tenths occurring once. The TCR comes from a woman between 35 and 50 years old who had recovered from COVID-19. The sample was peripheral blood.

For the CDR3, the DNA is TGCGCCAGCAGCTTGGCCCCCTCTATTACTAGTTCCTACGAGCAGTACTTC. Its translation: CASSLAPSITSSYEQYF. The rearrangement joins TRBV5-1 to TRBJ2-7, with D tentatively TRBD2 (5 bases). Trimming took off 0 bases at V and 1 base at J, with 17 bases between the two ends. The CDR3 spans 17 residues. Per the germline V gene, CDR1 is SGHRS and CDR2 is YFSETQ.